What follows are 22 T cell receptor beta chains derived from one specimen sequenced in a study of identical twins. TCRdb fed the 5' RACE reads into MiXCR, producing one record per CDR3 protein. The profile covers 420,000 or so distinct CDR3 sequences, with less than 20% appearing a single time and roughly an eighth taken by the ten largest. Sequenced: naive T cells sorted from blood. These receptors all come from a man over 45 in good health.

In this sample, this clonotype turned up a few times. The chain uses TRBV6-1 and TRBJ2-3; 12 bases are a match to TRBD2. V dropped 6 bases and J dropped 3; count of bases not matched to a gene: 4. This CDR3 has 15 residues. Germline V lookup: CDR1 MNHNS, CDR2 SASEGT. CDR3 sequence: CASRFLAGGTDTQYF. The CDR3 DNA reads as TGTGCCAGCAGGTTTCTAGCGGGAGGGACAGATACGCAGTATTTT.

This clonotype was seen repeatedly, ten times or more. The gene calls are TRBV5-5 and TRBJ2-7; 8 bases are a match to TRBD2. CDR3 size: 15 residues. Germline CDR1 and CDR2: SGHKS and YYEKEE (reference sequence). V shed 1 base and J 0 bases; nucleotides not matched to a gene: 3. The CDR3 protein is CASSLSAGASYEQYF. CDR3 in DNA: TGTGCCAGCAGCTTGTCAGCGGGGGCCTCCTACGAGCAGTACTTC.

The chain is built from TRBV29-1 and TRBJ2-2; 10 bases agree with TRBD2. V lost 2 bases, J lost 4 bases, and 4 bases stayed unmatched. Germline-derived CDR1 and CDR2 are SQVTM and ANQGSEA. This CDR3 region has 15 residues. The CDR3 here is CSVERTSGRTGELFF. CDR3 in DNA: TGCAGCGTTGAACGGACTAGCGGACGCACCGGGGAGCTGTTTTTT.

This clonotype was recorded at least ten times. J is TRBJ1-2 and V is TRBV27; 10 bases are a match to TRBD1. The CDR3 totals 16 residues. Trimming at V came to 6 bases and at J to 2 bases, leaving 9 bases not matched to a gene. CDR1 is MNHEY, CDR2 SMNVEV, per germline (reference sequence). CDR3 in amino acids: CASSPGTGAPNYGYTF. CDR3 nucleotide sequence: TGTGCCAGCAGCCCTGGGACAGGGGCGCCCAACTATGGCTACACCTTC.

J is TRBJ2-3 and V is TRBV7-9; TRBD1 agrees at 9 bases. This CDR3 has 16 amino acids. V gave up 4 bases and J gave up 3 bases; unmatched junction bases: 8. Germline CDR1 is SEHNR and CDR2 is FQNEAQ (reference sequence). CDR3 residues: CASSSGTGLATDTQYF. The CDR3 nucleotides read TGTGCCAGCAGCTCGGGGACAGGGTTGGCAACAGATACGCAGTATTTT.

The chain uses TRBV3-1 and TRBJ1-5, with D unresolved. V was clipped by 0 bases and J by 0 bases, with 9 bases between them. The germline V gene has CDR1 LGHDT and CDR2 YNNKEL (reference sequence). The CDR3 loop spans 16 amino acids. The chain's CDR3 is CASSQDLGSSNQPQHF. The CDR3 DNA is TGTGCCAGCAGCCAAGATCTAGGGTCTAGCAATCAGCCCCAGCATTTT.

There are a few counts of this clonotype. The CDR3, as DNA: TGCAGTGGAAGGGAGGGGGTGAACGCTTTCTTT. Translation: CSGREGVNAFF. This chain uses TRBV20-1 with TRBJ1-1; weak D call: TRBD1 (6 bases). CDR1 and CDR2 (germline): DFQATT, SNEGSKA (reference sequence). The CDR3 covers 11 residues. V shed 7 bases and J shed 11 bases, with 17 bases lying between them.

The chain's CDR3 is CASSRAAGYEQFF. In nucleotides, the CDR3 is TGTGCCAGCAGTCGGGCAGCGGGATATGAGCAGTTCTTC. J is TRBJ2-1 and V is TRBV6-4; 7 bases align to TRBD2. Germline V gene sequence: CDR1 MRHNA, CDR2 SNTAGT. V lost 5 bases and J lost 8; bases outside the gene matches: 6. CDR3 length: 13 residues.

This clonotype was counted a few times. The CDR3 region is CATRQGGYNEQFF. Written as DNA, the CDR3 is TGTGCCACCCGGCAGGGGGGTTACAATGAGCAGTTCTTC. The V and J genes are TRBV24-1 and TRBJ2-1, with D maybe TRBD1 (7 bases). Trimming removed 9 bases from V and 4 bases from J, with 12 bases in between. CDR3 size: 13 residues. The germline V gene has CDR1 KGHDR and CDR2 SFDVKD.

The chain combines TRBV23-1 with TRBJ2-5; the match to TRBD1 covers 10 bases. TRBV23-1 is classed as an ORF, of uncertain function. The V segment lost 7 bases and the J segment 5 bases; nucleotides outside the gene matches: 22. The CDR3 runs to 19 residues. The CDR3 loop reads CASTGQGDCSSAVKETQYF. The CDR3 bases are TGCGCCAGCACCGGACAGGGGGATTGTTCTAGCGCGGTTAAGGAGACCCAGTACTTC.

The genes are TRBV6-4 and TRBJ2-7; maybe TRBD2 (6 bases). V gave up 0 bases and J gave up 1 base, with 16 bases separating them. The CDR3 spans 17 residues. Germline V gene lookup returns CDR1 MRHNA and CDR2 SNTAGT. The CDR3 spells CASSDSKSRDGSYEQYF. The CDR3 DNA reads as TGTGCCAGCAGTGACTCGAAGTCGCGGGACGGGTCCTACGAGCAGTACTTC.

This clonotype was detected a few times. The V call is TRBV24-1, the J call TRBJ2-1; no reliable D call. Germline CDR1 KGHDR, CDR2 SFDVKD. V lost 1 base and J lost 8, with 8 bases in between. The CDR3 sequence is 13 residues long. CDR3 nucleotide sequence: TGTGCCACCAGTGATTTTAGTGGGGATGAGCAGTTCTTC. It yields the protein CATSDFSGDEQFF.

This clonotype has ten or more counts. The chain couples TRBV5-1 to TRBJ2-5; D not resolved. V lost 1 base, J lost 3 bases, and 13 bases lay in between. This CDR3 has 15 amino acids. Germline V lookup: CDR1 SGHRS, CDR2 YFSETQ. This CDR3 is CASSLRAFGEETQYF. CDR3 in DNA: TGCGCCAGCAGCTTGAGGGCGTTTGGGGAAGAGACCCAGTACTTC.

This clonotype was counted at least ten times. The rearrangement links TRBV21-1 to TRBJ2-7; TRBD2, the table's D call, was not compared with the DNA. TRBV21-1 is flagged as a pseudogene. The CDR3 extends over 14 amino acids. The CDR3 spells CASSKGGTPYEQYF. The DNA for the CDR3 is TGTGCCAGCAGCAAGGGAGGGACCCCCTACGAGCAGTACTTC.

This clonotype was seen only a few times. The chain links TRBV29-1 to TRBJ2-3; a weak D match, TRBD1 (6 bases). The CDR3 is 12 residues long. Trimming stripped 7 bases from V and 1 base from J, with 9 bases between. The germline gives CDR1 SQVTM, CDR2 ANQGSEA. The CDR3, as DNA: TGCAGCGCTGGACAGCGCACAGATACGCAGTATTTT. Translated, it gives CSAGQRTDTQYF.

V gene TRBV21-1 combines with J gene TRBJ2-1; the listed D gene, TRBD2, was not tested against the DNA. TRBV21-1 is tagged as a pseudogene. CDR3 length: 15 amino acids. The CDR3 reads CASSKGAGGPREQFF. Written as DNA, the CDR3 is TGTGCCAGCAGCAAGGGGGCGGGAGGACCGCGAGAGCAGTTCTTC.

This clonotype was counted at least ten times. V is TRBV2 and J is TRBJ1-5; 7 bases match TRBD1. Germline V gives CDR1 SNHLY, CDR2 FYNNEI. There are 15 residues in the CDR3. J lost 6 bases, V lost 9 bases, and 14 bases had no gene match. CDR3 protein: CASNIRQGGRQPQHF. The CDR3 nucleotides read TGTGCCAGTAATATTAGACAGGGAGGCCGTCAGCCCCAGCATTTT.

This clonotype was seen many times. This chain links TRBV20-1 with TRBJ2-5; D gene uncertain. Germline-derived CDR1 and CDR2 are DFQATT and SNEGSKA (reference sequence). CDR3 length: 13 amino acids. Trimming shortened V by 2 bases and J by 3 bases, and 10 bases separated the two germline ends. The CDR3 coding sequence is TGCAGTGCTAGACCATACTCAGAAGAGACCCAGTACTTC. Translation gives CSARPYSEETQYF.

The sample holds many counts of this clonotype. The J gene is TRBJ2-4, the V gene TRBV20-1; D not resolved. This CDR3 has 11 residues. V dropped 5 bases and J dropped 7 bases, with 9 bases sitting between them. The germline CDR1 and CDR2 sequences are DFQATT and SNEGSKA (reference sequence). CDR3 bases: TGCAGTGCTGTCCTCGGGAACATTCAGTACTTC. Translating it yields CSAVLGNIQYF.

This chain uses TRBV7-9 with TRBJ1-2; D possibly corresponds to TRBD1 (6 bases). V lost 5 bases and J lost 7, with 23 bases in between. Germline loops: CDR1 SEHNR, CDR2 FQNEAQ (reference sequence). CDR3 length: 16 amino acids. The CDR3 bases are TGTGCCAGCAGCCAAGCCGTATACAGGGAGCTCGGTGGCTACACCTTC. This encodes CASSQAVYRELGGYTF.

The gene calls are TRBV28 and TRBJ2-7; no clear D gene. Trimming left V 10 bases short and J 7 bases short, with 17 bases between. The CDR3 totals 12 residues. Looked up from germline, CDR1 is MDHEN and CDR2 is SYDVKM. The CDR3 sequence is CAIASRFGEQYF. CDR3 coding DNA: TGTGCCATTGCGTCTAGGTTCGGGGAGCAGTACTTC.

The V and J genes are TRBV9 and TRBJ1-5; 9 positions match TRBD1. J was trimmed by 1 base and V by 3 bases; bases with no gene match: 2. Germline V gene lookup returns CDR1 SGDLS and CDR2 YYNGEE. CDR3 length: 15 residues. The chain's CDR3 is CASSEGTGSNQPQHF. Written as DNA, the CDR3 is TGTGCCAGCAGCGAGGGGACAGGGAGCAATCAGCCCCAGCATTTT.